This TCR beta chain was observed in a study of cytomegalovirus exposure and HLA in healthy donors (dated by TCRdb to the late 2010s). About the study as a whole: An earlier analysis of roughly 610 of the donors reported 250 to 300 Gb of sequence data and 117 million unique TCR beta sequences obtained from around 170 million T cells. A separate validation cohort of over a hundred different subjects was used in addition to the roughly 700-subject first cohort. To decide whether each TCR beta V gene segment behaved as functional or pseudogenic, an earlier analysis of over 500 of the donors relied on high-throughput TCR beta sequencing. HLA typing covered class I and class II loci at four-digit resolution. Every discovery cohort repertoire had been produced on one sequencing platform. Using immunosequencing, the study profiled T cell repertoires from fewer than 850 subjects and related those repertoires to cytomegalovirus serostatus. A handful of DR-DQ haplotypes were handled as single units for association and clustering because linkage in the cohort was strong. High-throughput TCR immunosequencing, statistical association of individual TCRs with disease status, and machine learning were combined to predict cytomegalovirus infection status. In a later analysis, previously published TCR beta repertoires from several hundred donors were re-analyzed and high-resolution HLA genotyping was added so that TCR occurrence patterns could be studied. Of the approximately 400 genotyped donors, less than 90% were placed in the genetic ancestry cluster associated with self-reported Caucasian donors. The later analysis used no new phenotypic data to find candidate immune exposures, relying instead on TCR beta sequences and their occurrence across donors. The study aimed to test whether signatures of past pathogen exposure could be identified by cataloging public T cell receptors. On average, roughly 240,000 unique TCR beta nucleotide sequences were sequenced per donor among a few hundred genotyped donors of the cohort, with roughly 18% of those sequences being non-productive. The number of donors typed differed by locus, with roughly 620-640 for A, B, C, DRB1 and DQB1, roughly 550 for DQA1, over 600 for DPA1, and around 460 for DPB1. In a later genetic analysis, genome-wide SNP genotypes for about 55% of the 666 donors were used, and that subset was treated as a discovery cohort. Donor age, sex, ethnicity and CMV serostatus were compiled together with the repertoire data. About 280 gigabases of sequencing data and approximately 80 million unique TCR sequences were included in an early release covering about 600 HLA-typed donors. Study-wide findings and limitations: A group of highly shared sequence variants was considered likely to be a technical artifact of the sequencing pipeline. Compared with equally common non-associated chains, HLA-associated TCR beta chains in a later analysis were more clonally expanded and had lower generation probabilities. Assigning TCR associations to individual alleles was difficult when HLA alleles, especially DR and DQ, strongly co-occurred. Several of the top co-occurrence clusters appeared to be linked to parvovirus B19, influenza, CMV and Epstein-Barr virus, according to a later analysis. Some IMGT-functional V segments, including TRBV6-2 and TRBV6-3, could not be distinguished by the 87-base-pair reads and were therefore excluded. In a later analysis, the rate of TCR association differed among HLA loci, with DRB1 alleles having the most associated TCRs and HLA-C alleles having the fewest. According to a later analysis, most CMV-associated TCR beta chains appeared to be HLA-restricted, and the HLA associations seemed to be driven largely by CMV exposure. Compared with the approximately 720-donor mean, donors in an Asian-associated ancestry cluster had fewer N-insertions in productive TCRs, according to a later genetic analysis. Linkage disequilibrium might explain the correlated functional status among segregating V segments, but an unknown experimental factor could not be ruled out. In a later genetic analysis, a missense DCLRE1C variant was associated with V-gene and J-gene trimming of TCR beta chains, and the association was replicated in an independent cohort. Only TCR beta chains were sequenced in this cohort, and the absence of alpha or paired-chain data limited detectable features. While some public TCRs were present in many individuals, most TCR sequences turned up only very rarely across donors. According to the authors, the approach could potentially be generalized to other disease states and immunological phenotypes. HLA typing was unavailable for some donors at each locus, so association tests used only the typed subset. In an earlier analysis of some 550 of the donors, most TCR beta V segments were observed in productive rearrangements about 87% or about 30% of the time, broadly matching IMGT annotations. A further reported finding was that TCR beta sequences accurately predicted the HLA-A and HLA-B alleles for most subjects in the first cohort. Cytomegalovirus status was reported to be diagnosed by the classifier with high specificity and sensitivity in both the original and validation cohorts. Specific HLA alleles were associated with 16,951 TCR beta sequences at a false discovery rate of 0.05 in a later analysis. Three of the identified cytomegalovirus-associated TCR beta chains were confirmed in vitro to be specific for cytomegalovirus antigens. CMV serostatus was the only immune exposure information available for the cohort. Because counts were too low, 15 or so rarely observed V segments, including chromosome 9 orphons, were excluded from the earlier analysis of 587 of the donors. The study listed 164 TCR beta chains as associated with cytomegalovirus. Sequencing depth was assumed to be roughly uniform across donors in the presence/absence analyses, though that assumption may not hold.

To prepare the library, the immunoSEQ multiplex PCR assay was applied. A mixture of 60 forward primers for TCR Vbeta segments and 13 reverse primers for TCR Jbeta segments was used in the multiplex PCR. The CDR3 region of rearranged TCR beta genes was amplified from genomic DNA by a multiplex PCR assay. The Illumina HiSeq System was used to sequence the amplified TCR beta libraries as 87-base-pair reads. The study's processing was this. A later analysis counted some 80 million unique TCR beta chains across the approximately 700 repertoires, and 10 million to 12 million of these chains were shared by at least two donors. Raw reads were error-corrected and collapsed into unique sequences with a nearest-neighbor algorithm that merged closely related sequences to remove PCR and sequencing errors. CDR3 sequences were aligned to IMGT reference sequences to assign V, D and J gene segments. Each retained sequence needed at least a six-nucleotide match to both a V gene segment and a J gene segment. A rearrangement was called productive if the CDR3 had no stop codons and remained in frame with V and J, and every other rearrangement was called non-productive. Following IMGT convention, CDR3 was defined as the stretch from the second conserved V-encoded cysteine up to the conserved J-encoded phenylalanine. The earlier analysis of about 530 of the donors excluded any sequence lacking an unambiguous match to a single V gene segment. In an earlier analysis of approximately 610 of the donors, V segments were called functional above 56.7% productive rearrangements and were called segregating when the between-donor standard deviation exceeded 5%. A statistical classification framework was developed to diagnose cytomegalovirus status using the catalog of TCR beta chain sequences. V and J gene assignment, in a later analysis, came from comparing TCR nucleotide sequences with IMGT/GENE-DB human TR gene sequences. Using the TCRdist pipeline, a later analysis assigned CDR3 sequences along with most-parsimonious VDJ recombination scenarios. In a later analysis, each TCR beta chain was defined by its CDR3 amino acid sequence together with its V-gene family, and reads without a unique V-gene family were excluded. As a way to deal with suspected cross-contamination and a sequencing artifact, a later analysis dropped 640 or so nucleotide sequences that were highly shared and had low generation probability. In a later analysis, a clonal expansion index was calculated for each public chain from normalized within-repertoire ranks of inferred template counts. In a later analysis, generation probabilities were computed with a VDJ recombination model fitted to out-of-frame rearrangements, and the resulting probabilities were checked against IGoR. Hypergeometric tests were used in a later analysis to score TCR-TCR, TCR-HLA and TCR-CMV co-occurrence, with a repertoire-size bias correction applied to the TCR pairs. A later analysis estimated false discovery rates by permuting HLA or CMV assignments 20 times. In a later analysis, co-occurring TCRs were grouped with DBSCAN, and TCRdist sequence similarity was added when clustering was performed within HLA-allele-positive subsets. Repertoires with fewer than 30,000 or more than 120,000 public chains, plus five repertoires with anomalous nucleotide sharing, were excluded from co-occurrence clustering. Drawn from immuneACCESS, this table holds only the in-frame rearrangements with V and J called that TCRdb kept. Clones are partly lost; checked studies trace under half to an unresolved V gene and leave the rest unexplained. D and trimming were read from the DNA, whereas the V and J calls and clone size are those reported in that table. The sample has 60,000 to 95,000 clones on record, roughly 88% of them singletons. The ten biggest clones cover 18% of the sample.

The cohort was made up of 666 healthy bone marrow donors. All cohort members were sampled while nominally healthy, although unrecorded immune exposures were likely present. The donor tested CMV seropositive, placing the donor among the 289 seropositive members of the cohort. Every donor gave a peripheral blood sample, and the peripheral blood mononuclear cells from that sample were used for TCR beta sequencing. Genomic DNA extraction from the blood cell samples was performed with the Qiagen DNeasy Blood Extraction Kit. From its cysteine to its phenylalanine, the CDR3 spans 16 amino acids. CDR3 DNA is the only sequence kept; it has 48 bases, read in frame from the first base. The junction shows trimming of 5 bases on V and 0 bases on J, and the gene matches do not reach 6 bases of it. The germline V gene yields SGHVS for CDR1 and FNYEAQ for CDR2. This clone was counted a few times. It lacks a known antigen. Base qualities are not at hand, and no much larger clone is one base apart.

The sequence was collected from a man in his 70s in good health and CMV-seropositive. The source material was PBMCs. The chain joins TRBV7-6 to TRBJ2-1; 8 bases in the middle match TRBD2. CDR3 loop: CASSVSGTASYNEQFF. The nucleotide sequence is given as TGTGCCAGCAGCGTTAGCGGGACGGCCTCCTACAATGAGCAGTTCTTC.